The clone carrying this TCR beta chain has a count of ten or more. Germline V gives CDR1 GTSNPN, CDR2 SVGIG (reference sequence). V gave up 5 bases and J gave up 1 base; unmatched junction bases: 1. The CDR3 consists of 12 residues. The TCR beta CDR3 regions underwent amplification using RNA transcripts as the source. Primed by the HTBI set, a first-round RT-PCR was run on the TCR CDR3. Each CDR3 protein is one row after TCRdb ran MiXCR on the multiplex PCR reads. This table holds 300,000 to 350,000 distinct CDR3 sequences, about 20% found once. The entry originates in a study of T cells in Graves' hyperthyroidism and ophthalmopathy.

The receptor was isolated from a woman aged 45-59 years with Graves' hyperthyroidism. Material for sequencing was blood. The chain is built from TRBV30 and TRBJ1-1, with 7 bases matching TRBD1. DNA of the CDR3: TGTGCCTGGGACAGGGCGAACACTGAAGCTTTCTTT. This encodes CAWDRANTEAFF. Using reference TRBV30 and TRBJ1-1 for the parts outside the CDR3, the full variable domain is SQTIHQWPATLVQPVGSPLSLECTVEGTSNPNLYWYRQAAGRGLQLLFYSVGIGQISSEVPQNLSASRPQDRQFILSSKKLLLSDSGFYLCAWDRANTEAFFGQGTRLTVV.